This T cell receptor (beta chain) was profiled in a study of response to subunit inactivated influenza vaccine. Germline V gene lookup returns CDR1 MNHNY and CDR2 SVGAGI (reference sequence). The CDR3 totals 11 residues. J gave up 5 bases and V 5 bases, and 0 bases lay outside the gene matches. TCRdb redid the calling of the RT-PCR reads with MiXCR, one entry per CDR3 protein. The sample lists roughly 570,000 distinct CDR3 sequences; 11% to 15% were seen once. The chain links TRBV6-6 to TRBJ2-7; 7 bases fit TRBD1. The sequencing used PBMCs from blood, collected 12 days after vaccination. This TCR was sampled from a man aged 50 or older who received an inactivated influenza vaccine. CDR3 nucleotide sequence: TGTGCCAGCAGTACAGGGGACGAGCAGTACTTC. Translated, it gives CASSTGDEQYF.